This T cell receptor (beta chain) was documented in a study of CD8+ T cells in alopecia areata. Treatment reported: oral pan-JAK inhibitor, 5-10 mg twice daily. It was from alopecia areata patients that lesional scalp punch biopsies and peripheral blood were collected. Trimming removed 2 bases from V and 8 bases from J, with 5 bases in between. The germline V gene has CDR1 SGHDT and CDR2 YYEEEE. The CDR3 loop spans 11 amino acids. On this clone: Other DNA sequences of this sample code for an identical CDR3.

Sequencing templates came from extracted RNA that was reverse transcribed into cDNA. Clones were sequenced by immunoSEQ multiplex PCR, and TCRdb holds only the in-frame ones, with some missing. The sample consists of about 3,800 clones, under 80% of them appearing once. The V call is TRBV5-6, the J call TRBJ2-1; no clear D. The receptor's source is a human donor with alopecia areata. This material consisted of skin, taken at week 24, from a patient treated with tofacitinib. The CDR3: CASSFLDEQFF. DNA for the CDR3: TGTGCCAGCAGCTTTCTAGATGAGCAGTTCTTC.